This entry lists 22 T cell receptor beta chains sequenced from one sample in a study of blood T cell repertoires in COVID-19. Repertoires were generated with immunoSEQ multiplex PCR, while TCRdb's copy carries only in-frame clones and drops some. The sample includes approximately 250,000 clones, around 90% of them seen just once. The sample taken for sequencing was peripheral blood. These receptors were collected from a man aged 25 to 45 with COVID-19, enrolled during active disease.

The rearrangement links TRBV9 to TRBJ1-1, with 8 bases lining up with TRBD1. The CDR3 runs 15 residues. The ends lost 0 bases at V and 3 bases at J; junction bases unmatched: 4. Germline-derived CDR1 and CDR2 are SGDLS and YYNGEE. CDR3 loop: CASSVGGQGDTEAFF. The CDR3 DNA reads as TGTGCCAGCAGCGTAGGTGGACAGGGCGACACTGAAGCTTTCTTT. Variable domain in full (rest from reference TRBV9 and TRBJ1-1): DSGVTQTPKHLITATGQRVTLRCSPRSGDLSVYWYQQSLDQGLQFLIQYYNGEERAKGNILERFSAQQFPDLHSELNLSSLELGDSALYFCASSVGGQGDTEAFFGQGTRLTVV.

The CDR3 DNA is TGTGCCAGCAGCTCGGACACAAATAATTCACCCCTCCACTTT. Its translation: CASSSDTNNSPLHF. This sequence joins TRBV7-9 and TRBJ1-6; perhaps TRBD1 as D (5 bases). Trimming left V 4 bases short and J 5 bases short, with 9 bases between. Germline V lookup: CDR1 SEHNR, CDR2 FQNEAQ (reference sequence). The CDR3 runs 14 residues.

The CDR3 region is CAWSDPQGADEQYF. The DNA of the CDR3 is TGTGCCTGGAGTGACCCACAGGGAGCCGACGAGCAGTACTTC. The chain couples TRBV30 to TRBJ2-7; weak D call: TRBD1 (6 bases). The length of the CDR3 is 14 residues. V was clipped by 1 base and J by 5 bases, with 15 bases between them. Germline loops: CDR1 GTSNPN, CDR2 SVGIG (reference sequence).

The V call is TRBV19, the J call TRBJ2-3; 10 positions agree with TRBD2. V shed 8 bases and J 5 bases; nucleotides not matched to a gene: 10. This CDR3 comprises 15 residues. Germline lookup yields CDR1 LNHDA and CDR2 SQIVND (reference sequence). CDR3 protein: CASGSEAGGGDTQYF. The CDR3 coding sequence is TGTGCCAGTGGCTCGGAAGCGGGGGGGGGAGATACGCAGTATTTT.

CDR3 DNA: TGTGCCAGCAGCTTGGTGGTGGGGGGGCCCACAGATACGCAGTATTTT. Protein: CASSLVVGGPTDTQYF. The J gene is TRBJ2-3, the V gene TRBV5-4, with TRBD2 as a possible D gene (7 bases). V was trimmed by 0 bases and J by 2 bases, leaving 13 bases between them. The CDR3 spans 16 residues. The germline V gene has CDR1 SGHNT and CDR2 YYREEE (reference sequence).

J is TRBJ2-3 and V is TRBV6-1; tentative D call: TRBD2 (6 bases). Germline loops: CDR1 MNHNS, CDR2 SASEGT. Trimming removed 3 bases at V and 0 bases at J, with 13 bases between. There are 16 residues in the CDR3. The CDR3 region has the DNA TGTGCCAGCAGTGATGGTGTGGGAGGCAGCACAGATACGCAGTATTTT. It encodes CASSDGVGGSTDTQYF.

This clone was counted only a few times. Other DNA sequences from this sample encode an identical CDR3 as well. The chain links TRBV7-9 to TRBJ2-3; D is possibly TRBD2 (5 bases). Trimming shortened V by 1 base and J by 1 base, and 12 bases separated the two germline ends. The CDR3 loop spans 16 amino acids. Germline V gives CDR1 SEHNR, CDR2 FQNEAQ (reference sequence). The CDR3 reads CASSLVVRGGTDTQYF. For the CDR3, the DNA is TGTGCCAGCAGCTTAGTGGTTCGGGGAGGCACAGATACGCAGTATTTT.

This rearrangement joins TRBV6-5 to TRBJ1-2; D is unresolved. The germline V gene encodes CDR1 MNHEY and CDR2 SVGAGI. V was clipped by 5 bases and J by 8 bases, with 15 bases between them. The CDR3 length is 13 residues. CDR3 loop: CASSRTDLGGYTF. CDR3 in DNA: TGTGCCAGCAGTAGGACTGATTTAGGGGGCTACACCTTC.

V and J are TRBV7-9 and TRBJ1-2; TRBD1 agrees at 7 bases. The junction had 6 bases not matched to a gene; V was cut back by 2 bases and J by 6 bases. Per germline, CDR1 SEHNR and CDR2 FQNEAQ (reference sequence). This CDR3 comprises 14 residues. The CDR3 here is CASSLIEGGHGYTF. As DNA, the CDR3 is TGTGCCAGCAGCTTAATAGAAGGGGGCCATGGCTACACCTTC.

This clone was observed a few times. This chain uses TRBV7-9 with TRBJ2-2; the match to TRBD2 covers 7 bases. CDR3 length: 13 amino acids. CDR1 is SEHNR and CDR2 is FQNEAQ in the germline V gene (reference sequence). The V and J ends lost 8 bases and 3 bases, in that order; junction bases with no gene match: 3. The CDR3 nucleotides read TGTGCCAGCCCGGCGGGGGACACCGGGGAGCTGTTTTTT. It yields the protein CASPAGDTGELFF.

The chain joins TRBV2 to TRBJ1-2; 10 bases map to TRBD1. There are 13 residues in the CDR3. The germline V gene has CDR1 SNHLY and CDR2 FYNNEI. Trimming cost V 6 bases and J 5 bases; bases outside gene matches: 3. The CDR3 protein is CASSQDRGYGYTF. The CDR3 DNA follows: TGTGCCAGCAGCCAGGACAGGGGGTATGGCTACACCTTC.

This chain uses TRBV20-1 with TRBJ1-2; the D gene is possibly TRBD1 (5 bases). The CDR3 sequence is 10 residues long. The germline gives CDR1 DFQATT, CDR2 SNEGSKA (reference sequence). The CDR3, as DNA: TGCAGAGCAGGGTCCAGGGTCGACACCTTC. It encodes CRAGSRVDTF.

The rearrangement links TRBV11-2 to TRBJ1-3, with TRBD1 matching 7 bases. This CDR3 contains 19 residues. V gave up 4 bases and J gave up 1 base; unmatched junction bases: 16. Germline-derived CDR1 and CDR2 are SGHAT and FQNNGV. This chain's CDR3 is CASSSTRGGTATSGNTIYF. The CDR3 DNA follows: TGTGCCAGCAGCTCAACCCGAGGGGGGACAGCTACATCTGGAAACACCATATATTTT.

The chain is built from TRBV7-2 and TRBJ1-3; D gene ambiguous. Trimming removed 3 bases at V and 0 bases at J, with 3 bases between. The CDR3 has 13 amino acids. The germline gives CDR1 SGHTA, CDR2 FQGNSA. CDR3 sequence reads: CASSFYSGNTIYF. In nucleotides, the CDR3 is TGTGCCAGCAGCTTTTACTCTGGAAACACCATATATTTT.

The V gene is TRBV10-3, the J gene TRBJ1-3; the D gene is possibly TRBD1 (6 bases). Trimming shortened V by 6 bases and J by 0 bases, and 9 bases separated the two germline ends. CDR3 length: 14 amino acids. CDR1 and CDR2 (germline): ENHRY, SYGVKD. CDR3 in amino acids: CAIRDSLSGNTIYF. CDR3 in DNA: TGTGCCATCAGGGACAGCCTCTCTGGAAACACCATATATTTT.

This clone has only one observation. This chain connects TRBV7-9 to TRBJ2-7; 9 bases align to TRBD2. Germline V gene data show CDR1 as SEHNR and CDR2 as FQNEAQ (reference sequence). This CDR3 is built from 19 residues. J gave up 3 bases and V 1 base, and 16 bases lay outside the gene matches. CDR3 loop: CASSLGFGGGAGSYYEQYF. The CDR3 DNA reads TGTGCCAGCAGCTTAGGTTTCGGCGGGGGGGCCGGATCTTACTACGAGCAGTACTTC. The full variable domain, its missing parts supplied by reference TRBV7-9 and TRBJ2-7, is DTGVSQNPRHKITKRGQNVTFRCDPISEHNRLYWYRQTLGQGPEFLTYFQNEAQLEKSRLLSDRFSAERPKGSFSTLEIQRTEQGDSAMYLCASSLGFGGGAGSYYEQYFGPGTRLTVT.

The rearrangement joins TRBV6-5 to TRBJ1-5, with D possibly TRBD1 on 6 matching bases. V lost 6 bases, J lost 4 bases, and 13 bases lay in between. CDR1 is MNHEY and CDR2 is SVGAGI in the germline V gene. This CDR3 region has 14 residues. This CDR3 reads CASSLTGWNQPQHF. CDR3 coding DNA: TGTGCCAGCAGCCTGACAGGATGGAATCAGCCCCAGCATTTT.

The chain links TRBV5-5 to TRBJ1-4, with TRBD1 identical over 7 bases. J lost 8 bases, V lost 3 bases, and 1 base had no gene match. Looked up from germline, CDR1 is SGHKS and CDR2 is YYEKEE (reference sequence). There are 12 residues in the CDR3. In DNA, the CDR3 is TGTGCCAGCAGCTCAGGGGGAGAAAAACTGTTTTTT. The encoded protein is CASSSGGEKLFF.

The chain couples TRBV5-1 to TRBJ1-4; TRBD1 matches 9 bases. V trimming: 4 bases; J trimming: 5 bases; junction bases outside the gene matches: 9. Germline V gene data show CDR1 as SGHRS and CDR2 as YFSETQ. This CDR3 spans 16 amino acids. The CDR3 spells CASSPGQGGANEKLFF. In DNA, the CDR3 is TGCGCCAGCAGCCCGGGACAGGGAGGAGCAAATGAAAAACTGTTTTTT.

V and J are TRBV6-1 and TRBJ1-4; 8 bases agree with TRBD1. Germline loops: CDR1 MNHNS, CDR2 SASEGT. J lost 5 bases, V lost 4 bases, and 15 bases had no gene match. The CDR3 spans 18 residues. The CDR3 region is CASSGGQEERGRNEKLFF. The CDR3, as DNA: TGTGCCAGCAGTGGGGGACAGGAAGAAAGGGGGAGGAATGAAAAACTGTTTTTT.

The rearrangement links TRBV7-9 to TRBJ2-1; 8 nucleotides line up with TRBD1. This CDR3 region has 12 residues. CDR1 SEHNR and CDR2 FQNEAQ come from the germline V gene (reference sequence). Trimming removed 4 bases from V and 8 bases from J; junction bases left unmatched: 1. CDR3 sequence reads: CASSSRGHEQFF. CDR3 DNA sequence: TGTGCCAGCAGCTCCAGGGGGCATGAGCAGTTCTTC.

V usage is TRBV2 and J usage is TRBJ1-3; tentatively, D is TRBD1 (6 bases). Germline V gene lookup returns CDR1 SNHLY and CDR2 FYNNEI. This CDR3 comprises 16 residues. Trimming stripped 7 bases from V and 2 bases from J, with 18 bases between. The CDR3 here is CASMRSNRDTGNTIYF. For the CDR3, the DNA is TGTGCCAGCATGCGTTCTAACAGGGATACTGGAAACACCATATATTTT.